This T cell receptor beta chain comes out of a study of cytomegalovirus exposure and HLA in healthy donors (dated by TCRdb to 2016 to 2017). In terms of the full investigation: An earlier analysis of approximately 640 of the donors reported more than 250 Gb of sequence data and some 120 million unique TCR beta sequences from roughly 200 million T cells. An early release covering 550 to 650 HLA-typed donors comprised approximately 300 gigabases of sequencing data and approximately 85 million unique TCR sequences. Of the approximately 400 genotyped donors, about 80% fell in the genetic ancestry cluster associated with self-reported Caucasian donors. The aim of the study was to test whether cataloging public T cell receptors could identify signatures of past pathogen exposure. The study used immunosequencing to profile the T cell repertoires of around 600 subjects and linked those repertoires to cytomegalovirus serostatus. Besides the first cohort of approximately 710 subjects, a separate validation cohort made up of 120 different subjects was used. To predict cytomegalovirus infection status, the study brought together high-throughput TCR immunosequencing, statistical association of individual TCRs with disease status, and machine learning. A later analysis re-analyzed previously published TCR beta repertoires from roughly 690 donors and added high-resolution HLA genotyping to study TCR occurrence patterns. Rather than drawing on any new phenotypic data, the later analysis identified candidate immune exposures from TCR beta sequences and the way those sequences occurred across donors. An earlier analysis of around 640 of the donors used high-throughput TCR beta sequencing to judge whether each TCR beta V gene segment behaved as functional or pseudogenic. Donor age, sex, ethnicity and CMV serostatus were compiled alongside the repertoire data. In a later genetic analysis, genome-wide SNP genotypes for about 55% of the roughly 670 donors were used, and that subset was treated as a discovery cohort. Every discovery cohort repertoire had been produced on one sequencing platform. HLA typing covered class I and class II loci at four-digit resolution. Typing coverage varied by locus: 629-630 donors for A, B, C, DRB1 and DQB1; under 550 for DQA1; approximately 610 for DPA1; 400 to 480 for DPB1. About five DR-DQ haplotypes were handled as single units for association and clustering because linkage in the cohort was strong. Among around 400 genotyped donors of the cohort, an average of around 240,000 unique TCR beta nucleotide sequences were sequenced per donor, around 20% of them non-productive.

The library relied on the immunoSEQ multiplex PCR assay. For the multiplex PCR, a mixture combining 60 forward primers for TCR Vbeta segments and 13 reverse primers for TCR Jbeta segments was used. Amplification of the CDR3 region of rearranged TCR beta genes was performed with a multiplex PCR assay on genomic DNA. The Illumina HiSeq System was used to sequence the amplified TCR beta libraries as 87-base-pair reads. The authors' analysis ran thus. A later analysis tallied roughly 78 million unique TCR beta chains across the 640 or so repertoires, and about 10 million of those chains were shared by two or more donors. Raw reads were error-corrected and collapsed into unique sequences by a nearest-neighbor algorithm in which closely related sequences were merged to remove PCR and sequencing errors. V, D and J gene segments were assigned by aligning CDR3 sequences to IMGT reference sequences. For a sequence to be retained, a match of at least six nucleotides to both a V gene segment and a J gene segment was required. A rearrangement counted as productive if the CDR3 had no stop codons and remained in frame with V and J, and every other rearrangement counted as non-productive. CDR3 was defined by IMGT convention, running from the second conserved V-encoded cysteine to the conserved J-encoded phenylalanine. In an earlier analysis of more than 550 of the donors, sequences lacking an unambiguous match to a single V gene segment were excluded. An earlier analysis of fewer than 750 of the donors classified V segments as functional when productive rearrangements were above 56.7% and as segregating when the standard deviation between donors was above 5%. A statistical classification framework was built for diagnosing cytomegalovirus status from the catalog of TCR beta chain sequences. V and J gene assignment, in a later analysis, came from comparing TCR nucleotide sequences with IMGT/GENE-DB human TR gene sequences. In a later analysis, CDR3 sequences and most-parsimonious VDJ recombination scenarios were assigned using the TCRdist pipeline. In a later analysis, each TCR beta chain was defined by its CDR3 amino acid sequence together with its V-gene family, and reads lacking a unique V-gene family were excluded. A later analysis removed several hundred highly shared, low-generation-probability nucleotide sequences to deal with suspected cross-contamination and a sequencing artifact. A later analysis calculated a clonal expansion index for each public chain from normalized within-repertoire ranks of inferred template counts. A later analysis computed generation probabilities with a VDJ recombination model fitted to out-of-frame rearrangements, and checked the results against IGoR. A later analysis scored TCR-TCR, TCR-HLA and TCR-CMV co-occurrence with hypergeometric tests, applying a repertoire-size bias correction to TCR pairs. False discovery rates were estimated in a later analysis by permuting HLA or CMV assignments 20 times. A later analysis grouped co-occurring TCRs with DBSCAN, adding TCRdist sequence similarity when clustering within HLA-allele-positive subsets. For co-occurrence clustering, repertoires with fewer than 30,000 or more than 120,000 public chains were excluded, along with about five repertoires with anomalous nucleotide sharing. TCRdb carries this immuneACCESS record with in-frame sequences only. Its versions omit some clonotypes, under half of them owing to an unresolved V gene in the studies checked, with the rest unexplained. V, J and clone size reflect that table, while D and trimming were determined from the DNA. Within this sample are under 250,000 clones, with about four fifths of them counted one time only. The top ten hold 10% of the sample.

The cohort was made up of 666 healthy bone marrow donors. At the time of sampling, all cohort members were nominally healthy, though unrecorded immune exposures were likely present. The donor tested CMV seropositive and was one of the 289 seropositive cohort members. A peripheral blood sample was collected from each donor, and TCR beta sequencing was performed on peripheral blood mononuclear cells. Genomic DNA extraction from the blood cell samples was performed with the Qiagen DNeasy Blood Extraction Kit. Overall results and qualifications from the work: Because HLA typing was unavailable for some donors at each locus, only the typed subset was used in association tests. An earlier analysis of 450 to 750 of the donors showed that most TCR beta V segments appeared in productive rearrangements either about 87% or about 30% of the time, which broadly matched IMGT annotations. Roughly uniform sequencing depth across donors was assumed in presence/absence analyses, although this assumption may not hold. In vitro tests confirmed that a few of the cytomegalovirus-associated TCR beta chains recognize cytomegalovirus antigens. A later genetic analysis reported fewer N-insertions in productive TCRs among donors in an Asian-associated ancestry cluster than the roughly 720-donor mean. Most CMV-associated TCR beta chains appeared to be HLA-restricted in a later analysis, and the HLA associations seemed to be driven largely by CMV exposure. Only TCR beta chains were sequenced in this cohort, and the absence of alpha or paired-chain data limited detectable features. The 87-base-pair reads could not distinguish some IMGT-functional V segments, including TRBV6-2 and TRBV6-3, so those segments were excluded. The study listed 150 to 200 TCR beta chains as associated with cytomegalovirus. A later analysis found that TCR association rates varied across HLA loci, with DRB1 alleles showing the most associated TCRs and HLA-C alleles the fewest. Several of the top co-occurrence clusters appeared to be linked to parvovirus B19, influenza, CMV and Epstein-Barr virus, according to a later analysis. A cluster of highly shared sequence variants was judged likely to be a technical artifact of the sequencing pipeline. Because counts were too low, about 15 rarely observed V segments, including chromosome 9 orphons, were left out of the earlier analysis of a few hundred of the donors. A further reported finding was that TCR beta sequences accurately predicted the HLA-A and HLA-B alleles for most subjects in the first cohort. When HLA alleles, especially DR and DQ, strongly co-occurred, TCR associations were difficult to assign to individual alleles. In a later genetic analysis, a missense DCLRE1C variant was associated with V-gene and J-gene trimming of TCR beta chains, and the association was replicated in an independent cohort. Correlated functional status among segregating V segments might be attributable to linkage disequilibrium, but an unknown experimental factor could not be ruled out. While some public TCRs were present in many individuals, most TCR sequences turned up only very rarely across donors. In a later analysis, HLA-associated TCR beta chains were found to be more clonally expanded and to have lower generation probabilities than equally common non-associated chains. According to the authors, the approach could potentially be generalized to other disease states and immunological phenotypes. Specific HLA alleles were associated with about 17,000 TCR beta sequences at a false discovery rate of 0.05 in a later analysis. Immune exposure information for the cohort was limited to CMV serostatus. Cytomegalovirus status was reported to be diagnosed by the classifier with high specificity and sensitivity in both the original and validation cohorts.

A distance of 13 bases separates the germline ends of V and J, which lose 2 bases and 5 bases respectively. CDR1 and CDR2, looked up from the germline V gene (reference sequence), are LNHDA and SQIVND. There are 15 amino acids in the CDR3, from cysteine to phenylalanine inclusive. The kept DNA is CDR3 alone, 45 bases in frame from the first base. On this clone itself: This receptor's antigen is unknown. No much larger clone is present one base from it, and per-base qualities are unavailable.

The chain is encoded by TRBV19 joined to TRBJ2-1, and perhaps TRBD1 as D gene, on 6 matching bases. The sequence was collected from a woman aged 50 to 60 in good health and CMV-seropositive. Material: PBMCs. The nucleotide sequence is TGTGCCAGTAGTATATGGGGCAGGGGAAACAATGAGCAGTTCTTC. It translates as CASSIWGRGNNEQFF. The CDR3 plus the reference TRBV19 and TRBJ2-1 genes for the other parts give the full variable domain: DGGITQSPKYLFRKEGQNVTLSCEQNLNHDAMYWYRQDPGQGLRLIYYSQIVNDFQKGDIAEGYSVSREKKESFPLTVTSAQKNPTAFYLCASSIWGRGNNEQFFGPGTRLTVL.